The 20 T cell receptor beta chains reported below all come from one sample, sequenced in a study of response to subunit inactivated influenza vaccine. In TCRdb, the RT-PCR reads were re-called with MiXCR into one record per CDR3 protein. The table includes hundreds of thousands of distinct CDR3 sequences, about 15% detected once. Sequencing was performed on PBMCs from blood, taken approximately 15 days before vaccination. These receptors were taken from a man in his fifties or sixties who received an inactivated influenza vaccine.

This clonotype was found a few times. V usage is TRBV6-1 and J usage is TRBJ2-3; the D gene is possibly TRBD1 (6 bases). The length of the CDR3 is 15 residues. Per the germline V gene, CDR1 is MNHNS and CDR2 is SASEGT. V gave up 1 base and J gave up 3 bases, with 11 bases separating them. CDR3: CASSEVLGATDTQYF. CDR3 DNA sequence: TGTGCCAGCAGTGAAGTTCTGGGGGCAACAGATACGCAGTATTTT.

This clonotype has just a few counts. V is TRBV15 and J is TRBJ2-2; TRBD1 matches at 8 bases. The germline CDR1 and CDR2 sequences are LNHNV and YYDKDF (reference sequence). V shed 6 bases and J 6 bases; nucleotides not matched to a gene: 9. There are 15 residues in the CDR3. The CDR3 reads CATSGRTGFSGELFF. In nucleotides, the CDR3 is TGTGCCACCAGTGGGCGGACAGGGTTTTCCGGGGAGCTGTTTTTT.

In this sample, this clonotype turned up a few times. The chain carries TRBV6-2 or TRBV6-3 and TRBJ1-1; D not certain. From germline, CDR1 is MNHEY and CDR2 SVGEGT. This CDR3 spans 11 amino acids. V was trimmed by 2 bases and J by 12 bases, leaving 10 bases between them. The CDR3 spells CASSYRGITFF. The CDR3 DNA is TGTGCCAGCAGTTACCGGGGAATAACTTTCTTT.

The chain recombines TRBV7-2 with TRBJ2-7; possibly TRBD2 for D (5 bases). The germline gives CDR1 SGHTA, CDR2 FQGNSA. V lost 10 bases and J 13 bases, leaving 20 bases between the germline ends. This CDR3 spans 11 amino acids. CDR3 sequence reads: CAKNASLRPYF. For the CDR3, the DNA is TGTGCCAAAAACGCTAGCCTACGACCCTACTTC. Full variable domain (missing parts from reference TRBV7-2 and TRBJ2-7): GAGVSQSPSNKVTEKGKDVELRCDPISGHTALYWYRQSLGQGLEFLIYFQGNSAPDKSGLPSDRFSAERTGGSVSTLTIQRTQQEDSAVYLCAKNASLRPYFGPGTRLTVT.

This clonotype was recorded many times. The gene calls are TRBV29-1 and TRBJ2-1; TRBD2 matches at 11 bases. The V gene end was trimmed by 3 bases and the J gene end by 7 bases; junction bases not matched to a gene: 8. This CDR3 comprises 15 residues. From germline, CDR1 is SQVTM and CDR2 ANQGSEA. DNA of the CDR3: TGCAGCGTTGAGGCTAGCGGGGGGATTTTTAATGAGCAGTTCTTC. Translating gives CSVEASGGIFNEQFF.

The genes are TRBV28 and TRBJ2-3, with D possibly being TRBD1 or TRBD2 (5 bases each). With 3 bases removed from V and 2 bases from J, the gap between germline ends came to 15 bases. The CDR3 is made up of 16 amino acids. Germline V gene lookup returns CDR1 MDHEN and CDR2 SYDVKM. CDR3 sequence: CASSLGPRSDTDTQYF. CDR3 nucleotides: TGTGCCAGCAGTTTGGGACCGCGAAGCGACACAGATACGCAGTATTTT.

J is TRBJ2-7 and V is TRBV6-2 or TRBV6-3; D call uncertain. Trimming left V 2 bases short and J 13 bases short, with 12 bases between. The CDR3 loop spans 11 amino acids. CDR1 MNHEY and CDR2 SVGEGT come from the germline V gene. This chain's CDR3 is CASSYDTSFYF. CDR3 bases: TGTGCCAGCAGTTACGATACCTCCTTCTACTTC.

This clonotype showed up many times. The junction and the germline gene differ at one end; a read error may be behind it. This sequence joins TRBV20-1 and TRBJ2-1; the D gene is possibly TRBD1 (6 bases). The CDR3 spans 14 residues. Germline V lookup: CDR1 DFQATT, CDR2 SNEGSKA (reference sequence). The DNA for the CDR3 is TGCAGCGCTAGAACAGGGAGCTCCTACAATGAGCAGTTCTTC. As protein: CSARTGSSYNEQFF.

The CDR3: CATFNGGLTQYF. The DNA of the CDR3 is TGTGCCACTTTCAACGGAGGGTTGACCCAGTACTTC. This sequence joins TRBV3-1 and TRBJ2-5, with D perhaps TRBD2 (6 bases). Trimming stripped 10 bases from V and 7 bases from J, with 16 bases between. In germline, CDR1 is LGHDT, CDR2 YNNKEL (reference sequence). The CDR3 totals 12 residues.

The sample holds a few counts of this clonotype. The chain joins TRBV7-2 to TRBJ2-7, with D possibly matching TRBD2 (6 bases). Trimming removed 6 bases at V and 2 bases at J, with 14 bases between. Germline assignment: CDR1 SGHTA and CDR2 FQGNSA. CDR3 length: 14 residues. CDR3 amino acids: CASSPPGGAYEQYF. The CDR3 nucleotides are TGTGCCAGCAGTCCCCCCGGGGGAGCCTACGAGCAGTACTTC.

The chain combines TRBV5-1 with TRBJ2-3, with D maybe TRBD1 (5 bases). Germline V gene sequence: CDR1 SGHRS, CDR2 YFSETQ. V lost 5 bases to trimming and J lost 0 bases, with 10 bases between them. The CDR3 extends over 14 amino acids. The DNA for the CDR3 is TGCGCCAGCAGGACGACAGCCAGCACAGATACGCAGTATTTT. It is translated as CASRTTASTDTQYF.

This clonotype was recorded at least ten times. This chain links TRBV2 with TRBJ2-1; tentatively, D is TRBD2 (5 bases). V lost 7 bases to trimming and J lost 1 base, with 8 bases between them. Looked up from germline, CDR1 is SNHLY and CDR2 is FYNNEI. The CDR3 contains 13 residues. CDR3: CASTQRSYNEQFF. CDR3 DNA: TGTGCCAGCACCCAGCGGTCCTACAATGAGCAGTTCTTC.

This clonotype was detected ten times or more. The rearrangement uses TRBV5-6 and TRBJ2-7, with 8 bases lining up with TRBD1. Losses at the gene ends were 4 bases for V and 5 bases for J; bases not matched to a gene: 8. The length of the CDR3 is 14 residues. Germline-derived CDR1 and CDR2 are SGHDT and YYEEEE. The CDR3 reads CASSPRTGKNEQYF. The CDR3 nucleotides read TGTGCCAGCAGCCCTAGGACAGGGAAGAACGAGCAGTACTTC.

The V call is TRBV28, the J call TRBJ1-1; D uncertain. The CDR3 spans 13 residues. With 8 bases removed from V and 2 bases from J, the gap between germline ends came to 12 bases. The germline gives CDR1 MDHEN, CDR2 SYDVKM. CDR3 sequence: CASSSSFNTEAFF. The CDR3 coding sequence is TGTGCCAGCTCCTCGTCATTTAACACTGAAGCTTTCTTT.

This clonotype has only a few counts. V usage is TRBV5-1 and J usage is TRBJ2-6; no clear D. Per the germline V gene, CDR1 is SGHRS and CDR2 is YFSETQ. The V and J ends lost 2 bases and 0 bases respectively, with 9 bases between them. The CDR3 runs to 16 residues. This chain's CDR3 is CASSFLDGSGANVLTF. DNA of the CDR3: TGCGCCAGCAGCTTCTTGGACGGCTCTGGGGCCAACGTCCTGACTTTC.

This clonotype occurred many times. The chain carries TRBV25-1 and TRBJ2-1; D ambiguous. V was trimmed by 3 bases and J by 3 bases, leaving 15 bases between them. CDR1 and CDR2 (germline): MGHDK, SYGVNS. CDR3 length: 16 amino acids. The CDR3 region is CASSEFGEPNYNEQFF. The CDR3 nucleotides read TGTGCCAGCAGTGAGTTTGGGGAACCAAACTACAATGAGCAGTTCTTC.

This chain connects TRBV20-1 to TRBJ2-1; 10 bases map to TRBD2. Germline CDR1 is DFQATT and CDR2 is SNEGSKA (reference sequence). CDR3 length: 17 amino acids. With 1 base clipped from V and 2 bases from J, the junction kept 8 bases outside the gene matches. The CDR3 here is CSARAGSGGAPYNEQFF. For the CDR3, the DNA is TGCAGTGCTAGAGCAGGAAGCGGGGGGGCCCCCTACAATGAGCAGTTCTTC.

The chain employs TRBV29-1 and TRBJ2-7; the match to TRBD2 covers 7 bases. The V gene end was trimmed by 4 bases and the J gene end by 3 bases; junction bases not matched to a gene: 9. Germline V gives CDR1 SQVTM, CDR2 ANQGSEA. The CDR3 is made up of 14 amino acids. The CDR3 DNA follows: TGCAGCGTTGGCTTTGGTAGCGGGTTCTACGAGCAGTACTTC. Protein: CSVGFGSGFYEQYF.

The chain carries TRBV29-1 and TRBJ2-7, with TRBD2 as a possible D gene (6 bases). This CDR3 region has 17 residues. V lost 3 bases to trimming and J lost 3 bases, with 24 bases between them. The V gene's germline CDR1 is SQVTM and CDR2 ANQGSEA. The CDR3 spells CSVDLPARGSRGYEQYF. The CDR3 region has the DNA TGCAGCGTTGATCTCCCCGCACGGGGGAGTAGGGGCTACGAGCAGTACTTC.

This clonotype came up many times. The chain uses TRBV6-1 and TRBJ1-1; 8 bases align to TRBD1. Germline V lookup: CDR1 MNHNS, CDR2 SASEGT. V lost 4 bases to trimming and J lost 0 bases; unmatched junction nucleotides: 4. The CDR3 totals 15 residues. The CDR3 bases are TGTGCCAGCAGTGGTGGGGACAGGCTGAACACTGAAGCTTTCTTT. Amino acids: CASSGGDRLNTEAFF.